The 9 T cell receptor beta chains in this list originate from one sample, sequenced in a study of Tregs in tolerant kidney transplant recipients. Recipients received nonmyeloablative bone marrow transplants from related graft donors, with transient mixed chimerism. Measured with immunoSEQ multiplex PCR; TCRdb has only the in-frame clones, and not every one. This repertoire comprises roughly 25,000 clones; its ten largest clones make up around 4%. Specimen: CD4+ T cells from blood (PBMCs), collected 6 months after the transplant. These receptors were obtained from a human patient who received a combined kidney and bone marrow transplant. Certain T cells may be donor cells from the graft.

As for this clone: The read is 3 residues too short to cover the CDR3 end, so that end is filled in from the germline J gene. The genes are TRBV7-2 and TRBJ1-2; D perhaps matches TRBD1 (6 bases). Germline V CDR1 and CDR2: SGHTA, FQGNSA. The CDR3 is made up of 14 amino acids. The part of the CDR3 DNA that was read is TGTGCCAGCAGCCTACCTACAGGGTCTCGGGGC. This gives the protein CASSLPTGSRG. The entire CDR3 sequence reads CASSLPTGSRGYTF.

To note about this clone: The read falls 3 residues short of the CDR3 end, and the missing part is taken from the germline J gene. The V call is TRBV10-3, the J call TRBJ1-1; 8 bases map to TRBD1. The germline gives CDR1 ENHRY, CDR2 SYGVKD. The V gene end was trimmed by 3 bases and the J gene end by 0 bases; junction bases not matched to a gene: 15. The CDR3 contains 19 residues. The CDR3 is CAISDGARGPGGMNTEAFF. CDR3 DNA, as far as it was read: TGTGCCATCAGTGATGGGGCCAGGGGGCCGGGGGGTATGAACACTGAA.

A remark on this clone: Coverage ceases 3 residues before the CDR3 finishes, and the germline J gene fills in the end. The chain combines TRBV5-1 with TRBJ2-2; 9 nucleotides align to TRBD1. The CDR3 spans 16 residues. Trimming removed 4 bases from V and 4 bases from J; junction bases left unmatched: 8. Germline CDR1 reads SGHRS; CDR2 reads YFSETQ. The part of the CDR3 DNA that was read is TGCGCCAGCAGCACCACAGGGGGCGCGGGCACCGGGGAG. It translates to CASSTTGGAGTGE. The whole CDR3 reads CASSTTGGAGTGELFF.

About this clone: Read data end 3 residues before the CDR3 end; the end is taken from the germline J gene. The chain is built from TRBV20-1 and TRBJ2-3, with no clear D. The CDR3 has 14 amino acids. Germline V gene lookup returns CDR1 DFQATT and CDR2 SNEGSKA (reference sequence). Trimming pared 1 base from V and 0 bases from J, leaving 8 bases between. CDR3 amino acids: CSARGYSSTDTQYF. CDR3 bases read: TGCAGTGCTAGAGGCTATTCTAGCACAGATACG.

The covered CDR3 bases are TGCAGTGCTAGAGATTTCGCCAGGGATGACACTGAA. Its translation: CSARDFARDDTE. The full-length CDR3 reads as CSARDFARDDTEAFF. The rearrangement joins TRBV20-1 to TRBJ1-1; weak D call: TRBD1 (5 bases). The CDR3 end falls 3 residues outside the read, so it is completed with the germline J gene. CDR3 size: 15 residues. The germline gives CDR1 DFQATT, CDR2 SNEGSKA (reference sequence). V lost 0 bases and J lost 3, with 14 bases in between.

Worth noting for this clone: Sequencing ends 3 residues short of the CDR3 end; the germline J gene provides the rest. The sample carries other DNA sequences with the same CDR3. The chain is built from TRBV5-1 and TRBJ1-2; TRBD1 might be the D (5 bases). V lost 3 bases, J lost 2 bases, and 8 bases lay in between. There are 13 residues in the CDR3. CDR1 is SGHRS and CDR2 is YFSETQ in the germline V gene. CDR3: CASSSTVNYGYTF. The sequenced part of the CDR3 DNA is TGCGCCAGCAGCTCGACAGTAAACTATGGC.

CDR3 DNA (partial): TGTGCCAGCAGTGTAAAGGGGGACAGGCACGGGGAG. As protein: CASSVKGDRHGE. The full CDR3 protein reads CASSVKGDRHGELFF. The rearrangement joins TRBV2 to TRBJ2-2; TRBD1 matches at 8 bases. Read sequence stops 3 residues before the CDR3 end, and the germline J gene provides the missing end. Per germline, CDR1 SNHLY and CDR2 FYNNEI. CDR3 length: 15 amino acids. V shed 4 bases, J shed 7 bases, and the junction held 8 bases outside the gene matches.

Points on this clone: The read falls 3 residues short of the CDR3 end, and the missing part is taken from the germline J gene. V is TRBV29-1 and J is TRBJ2-7, with a tentative D call TRBD1 (6 bases). The CDR3 contains 13 residues. Trimming shortened V by 3 bases and J by 1 base, and 10 bases separated the two germline ends. Germline V CDR1 and CDR2: SQVTM, ANQGSEA. Here the CDR3 reads CSVDERGSYEQYF. CDR3 bases read: TGCAGCGTTGACGAGAGGGGGTCCTACGAG.

The sequenced CDR3 bases are TGTGCCGCGGGGAATGAG. Protein product: CAAGNE. The CDR3 as a whole reads CAAGNEQFF. This rearrangement joins TRBV6-2 or TRBV6-3 to TRBJ2-1, with TRBD2 as a possible D gene (6 bases). Coverage ceases 3 residues before the CDR3 finishes, and the germline J gene fills in the end. The CDR3 sequence is 9 residues long. Germline V gene data show CDR1 as MNHEY and CDR2 as SVGEGT. V was trimmed by 11 bases and J by 7 bases, leaving 6 bases between them.